This T cell receptor (beta chain) is drawn from a study of technical replicates of blood from a handful of donors. Assay used: immunoSEQ multiplex PCR; TCRdb lists only in-frame clones, some missing. The sample consists of some 87,000 clones, about 96% of them appearing once. V gave up 4 bases and J gave up 11 bases, with 11 bases separating them. This CDR3 spans 11 amino acids. Germline assignment: CDR1 MDHEN and CDR2 SYDVKM. The source is a human donor in good health. This chain connects TRBV28 to TRBJ1-1; TRBD1 is a possible D gene (6 bases). The sample taken for sequencing was T cells isolated from PBMCs. CDR3 residues: CASSWGLEAFF. The CDR3 DNA reads TGTGCCAGCAGTTGGGGGCTGGAGGCTTTCTTT.